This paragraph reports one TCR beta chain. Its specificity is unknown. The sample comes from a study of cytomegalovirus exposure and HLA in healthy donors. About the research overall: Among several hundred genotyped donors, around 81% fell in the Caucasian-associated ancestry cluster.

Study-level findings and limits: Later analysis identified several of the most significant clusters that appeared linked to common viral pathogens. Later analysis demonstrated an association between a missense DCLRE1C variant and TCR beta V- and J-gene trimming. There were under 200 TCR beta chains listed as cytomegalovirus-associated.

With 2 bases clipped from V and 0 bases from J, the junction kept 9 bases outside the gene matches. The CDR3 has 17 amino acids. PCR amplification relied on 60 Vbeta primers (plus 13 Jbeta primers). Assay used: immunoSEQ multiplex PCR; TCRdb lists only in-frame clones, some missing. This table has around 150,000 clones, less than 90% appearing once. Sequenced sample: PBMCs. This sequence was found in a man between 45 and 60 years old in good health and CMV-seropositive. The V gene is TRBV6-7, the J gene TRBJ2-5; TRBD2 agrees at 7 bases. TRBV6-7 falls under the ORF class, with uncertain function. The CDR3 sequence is CASSYPQREGNQETQYF. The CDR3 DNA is TGTGCCAGCAGTTACCCTCAGAGGGAGGGCAACCAAGAGACCCAGTACTTC.